A single sample gave rise to the 6 T cell receptor beta chains below, sequenced in a study of T cells in Graves' hyperthyroidism and ophthalmopathy (dated by TCRdb to between 2018 and 2021). Library generation was performed with multiplex PCR. TCRdb lists the instrument as Illumina HiSeq 2000. The TCR beta CDR3 regions were amplified from the RNA transcripts. For the first round of RT-PCR on the TCR CDR3, the HTBI primer set was used together with the Qiagen OneStep RT-PCR kit. TCRdb reprocessing: public reads trimmed at Q25 with fastp, clones called with MiXCR, in-frame beta chains kept. Each record represents a unique CDR3 protein, reported with the most common genes and DNA among its rows. In all, the sample holds 300,000 to 400,000 distinct CDR3 sequences, and 14% of those were seen once. Roughly 24% of the sample comes from the top ten. Sequenced material: blood. These receptors were obtained from a woman in her twenties or thirties with Graves' hyperthyroidism.

With regard to this clonotype: This may be a read error: a much more frequent sequence differs by one nucleotide. The CDR3 sequence is CATSNTGTDRGYTF. As DNA, the CDR3 is TGTGCCACCAGCAACACCGGGACAGATAGAGGCTACACCTTC. The V gene is TRBV15, the J gene TRBJ1-2; TRBD1 matches 7 bases. The germline V gene has CDR1 LNHNV and CDR2 YYDKDF (reference sequence). Trimming cost V 4 bases and J 8 bases; bases outside gene matches: 10. The CDR3 contains 14 residues.

This clonotype was detected a few times. The chain is built from TRBV15 and TRBJ2-5, with a tentative D call TRBD2 (5 bases). Germline V lookup: CDR1 LNHNV, CDR2 YYDKDF (reference sequence). The CDR3 is 12 residues long. Trimming removed 8 bases at V and 7 bases at J, with 14 bases between. CDR3 nucleotides: TGTGCCACCGAGATGGGGAGCGGGACCCAGTACTTC. This gives the protein CATEMGSGTQYF.

In this sample, this clonotype turned up many times. The CDR3 sequence is CSARLAGGHNEQFF. Here the CDR3 DNA reads TGCAGTGCAAGACTAGCGGGAGGTCATAATGAGCAGTTCTTC. The chain carries TRBV20-1 and TRBJ2-1; 13 nucleotides line up with TRBD2. Per the germline V gene, CDR1 is DFQATT and CDR2 is SNEGSKA (reference sequence). Trimming at V came to 6 bases and at J to 7 bases, leaving 6 bases not matched to a gene. There are 14 residues in the CDR3.

This clonotype showed up just a few times. This chain links TRBV4-2 with TRBJ2-7, with 8 bases matching TRBD1. V was clipped by 0 bases and J by 3 bases; unmatched bases: 4. The germline V gene has CDR1 LGHNA and CDR2 YNFKEQ. The CDR3 is made up of 15 amino acids. The CDR3 protein is CASSQDPGQGYEQYF. The CDR3 DNA is TGTGCCAGCAGCCAAGATCCCGGACAGGGCTACGAGCAGTACTTC.

This clonotype showed up many times. This CDR3 reads CASSYSVSVNYGYTF. The DNA of the CDR3 is TGTGCCAGCAGTTACTCCGTCAGTGTGAACTATGGCTACACCTTC. The rearrangement uses TRBV6-6 and TRBJ1-2, with unresolved D. V was cut by 0 bases and J by 2 bases, with 10 bases left in between. Germline CDR1 is MNHNY and CDR2 is SVGAGI (reference sequence). The CDR3 totals 15 residues.

The table lists this clonotype with many counts. The V gene is TRBV28, the J gene TRBJ1-5; TRBD1 aligns across 7 bases. The V gene end was trimmed by 5 bases and the J gene end by 0 bases; junction bases not matched to a gene: 7. Germline assignment: CDR1 MDHEN and CDR2 SYDVKM. The CDR3 is 16 residues long. The CDR3 DNA is TGTGCCAGCAGTGCCCGGACAGGCCATAGCAATCAGCCCCAGCATTTT. Protein product: CASSARTGHSNQPQHF.